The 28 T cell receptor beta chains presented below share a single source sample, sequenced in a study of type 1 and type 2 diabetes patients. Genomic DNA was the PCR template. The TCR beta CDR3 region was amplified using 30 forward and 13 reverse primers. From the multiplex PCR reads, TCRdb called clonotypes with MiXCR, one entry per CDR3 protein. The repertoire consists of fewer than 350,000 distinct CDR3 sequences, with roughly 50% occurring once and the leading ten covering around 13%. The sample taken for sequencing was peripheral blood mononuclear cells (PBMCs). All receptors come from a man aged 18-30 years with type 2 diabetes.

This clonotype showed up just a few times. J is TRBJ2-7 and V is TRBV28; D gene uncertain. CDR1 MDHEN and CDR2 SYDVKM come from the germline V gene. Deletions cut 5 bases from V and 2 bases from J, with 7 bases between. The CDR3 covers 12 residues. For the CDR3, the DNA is TGTGCCAGCAGTATCCGACCCTACGAGCAGTACTTC. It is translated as CASSIRPYEQYF.

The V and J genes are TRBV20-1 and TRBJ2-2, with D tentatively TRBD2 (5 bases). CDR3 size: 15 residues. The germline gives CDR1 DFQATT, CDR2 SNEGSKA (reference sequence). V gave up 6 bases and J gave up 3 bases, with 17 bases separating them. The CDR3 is CSAIPRALDTGELFF. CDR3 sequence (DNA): TGCAGTGCCATCCCGAGGGCCCTTGACACCGGGGAGCTGTTTTTT.

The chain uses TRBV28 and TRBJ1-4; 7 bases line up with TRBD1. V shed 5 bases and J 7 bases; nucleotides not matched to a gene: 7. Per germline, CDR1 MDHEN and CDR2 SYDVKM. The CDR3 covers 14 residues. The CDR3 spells CASSTHRGPEKLFF. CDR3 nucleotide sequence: TGTGCCAGCAGTACTCACAGGGGTCCTGAAAAACTGTTTTTT.

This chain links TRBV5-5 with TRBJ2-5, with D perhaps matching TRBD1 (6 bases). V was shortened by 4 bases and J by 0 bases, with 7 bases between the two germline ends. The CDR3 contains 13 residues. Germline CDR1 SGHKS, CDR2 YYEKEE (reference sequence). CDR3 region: CASSGTNQETQYF. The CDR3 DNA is TGTGCCAGCAGCGGGACAAACCAAGAGACCCAGTACTTC.

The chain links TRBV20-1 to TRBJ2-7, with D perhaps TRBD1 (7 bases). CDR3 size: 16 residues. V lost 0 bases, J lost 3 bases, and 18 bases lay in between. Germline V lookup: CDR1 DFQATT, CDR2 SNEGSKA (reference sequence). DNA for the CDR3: TGCAGTGCTAGAGATCGATTGCGGGACAGTTACTACGAGCAGTACTTC. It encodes CSARDRLRDSYYEQYF.

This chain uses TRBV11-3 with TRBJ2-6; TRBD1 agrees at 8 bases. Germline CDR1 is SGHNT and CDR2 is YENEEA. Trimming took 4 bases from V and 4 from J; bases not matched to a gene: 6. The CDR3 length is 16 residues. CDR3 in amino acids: CASSSRTGLGANVLTF. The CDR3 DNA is TGTGCCAGCAGCTCCCGGACAGGGCTAGGGGCCAACGTCCTGACTTTC. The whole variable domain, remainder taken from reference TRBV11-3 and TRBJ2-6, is EAGVVQSPRYKIIEKKQPVAFWCNPISGHNTLYWYLQNLGQGPELLIRYENEEAVDDSQLPKDRFSAERLKGVDSTLKIQPAELGDSAVYLCASSSRTGLGANVLTFGAGSRLTVL.

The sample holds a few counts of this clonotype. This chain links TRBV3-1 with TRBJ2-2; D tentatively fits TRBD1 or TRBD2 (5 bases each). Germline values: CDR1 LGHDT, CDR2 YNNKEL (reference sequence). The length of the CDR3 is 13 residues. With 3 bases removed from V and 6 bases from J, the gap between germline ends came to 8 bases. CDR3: CASSQRGPGELFF. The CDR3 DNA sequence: TGTGCCAGCAGCCAGAGGGGTCCCGGGGAGCTGTTTTTT.

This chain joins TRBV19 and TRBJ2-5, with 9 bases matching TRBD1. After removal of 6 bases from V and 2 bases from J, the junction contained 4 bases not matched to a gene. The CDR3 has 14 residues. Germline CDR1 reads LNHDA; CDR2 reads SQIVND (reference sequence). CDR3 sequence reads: CASRPGQGQETQYF. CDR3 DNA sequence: TGTGCCAGTAGACCGGGACAGGGACAAGAGACCCAGTACTTC. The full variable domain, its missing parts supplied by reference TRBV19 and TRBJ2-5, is DGGITQSPKYLFRKEGQNVTLSCEQNLNHDAMYWYRQDPGQGLRLIYYSQIVNDFQKGDIAEGYSVSREKKESFPLTVTSAQKNPTAFYLCASRPGQGQETQYFGPGTRLLVL.

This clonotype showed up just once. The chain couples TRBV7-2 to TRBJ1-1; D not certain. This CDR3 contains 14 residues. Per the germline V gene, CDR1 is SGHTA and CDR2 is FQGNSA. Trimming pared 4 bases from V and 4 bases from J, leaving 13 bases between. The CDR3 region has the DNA TGTGCCAGCAGCTCCGCCAAAGGTGGCACTGAAGCTTTCTTT. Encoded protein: CASSSAKGGTEAFF. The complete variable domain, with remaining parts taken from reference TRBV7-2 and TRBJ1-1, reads GAGVSQSPSNKVTEKGKDVELRCDPISGHTALYWYRQSLGQGLEFLIYFQGNSAPDKSGLPSDRFSAERTGGSVSTLTIQRTQQEDSAVYLCASSSAKGGTEAFFGQGTRLTVV.

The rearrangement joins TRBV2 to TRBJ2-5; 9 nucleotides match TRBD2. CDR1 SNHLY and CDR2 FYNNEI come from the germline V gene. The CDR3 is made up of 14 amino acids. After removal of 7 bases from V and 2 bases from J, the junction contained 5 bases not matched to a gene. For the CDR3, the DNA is TGTGCCAGCACGGCTAGCGGGGCACAAGAGACCCAGTACTTC. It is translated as CASTASGAQETQYF.

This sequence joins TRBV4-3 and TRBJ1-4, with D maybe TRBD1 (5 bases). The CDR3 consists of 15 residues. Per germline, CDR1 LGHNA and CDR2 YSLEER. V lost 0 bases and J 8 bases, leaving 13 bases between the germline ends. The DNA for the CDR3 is TGCGCCAGCAGCCAAGAACCCGGCAGGGCAGAAAAACTGTTTTTT. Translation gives CASSQEPGRAEKLFF.

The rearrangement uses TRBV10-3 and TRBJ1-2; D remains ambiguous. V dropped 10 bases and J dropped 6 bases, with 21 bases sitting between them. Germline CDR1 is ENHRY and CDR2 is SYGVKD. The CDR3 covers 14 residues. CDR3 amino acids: CASRPWARADGYTF. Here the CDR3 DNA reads TGTGCCAGCAGGCCCTGGGCCCGGGCTGATGGCTACACCTTC.

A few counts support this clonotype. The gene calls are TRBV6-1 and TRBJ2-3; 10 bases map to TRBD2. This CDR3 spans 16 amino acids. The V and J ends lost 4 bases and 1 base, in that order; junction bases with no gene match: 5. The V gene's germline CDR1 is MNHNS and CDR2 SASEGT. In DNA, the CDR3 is TGTGCCAGCAGTGTCGGGACTAGCGCAGGCACAGATACGCAGTATTTT. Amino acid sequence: CASSVGTSAGTDTQYF.

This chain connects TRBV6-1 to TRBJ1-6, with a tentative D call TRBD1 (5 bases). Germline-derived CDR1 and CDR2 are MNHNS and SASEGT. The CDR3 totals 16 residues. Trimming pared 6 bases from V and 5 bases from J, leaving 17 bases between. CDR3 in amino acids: CASRWGLDFDNSPLHF. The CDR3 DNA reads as TGTGCCAGCAGATGGGGCCTGGACTTTGATAATTCACCCCTCCACTTT.

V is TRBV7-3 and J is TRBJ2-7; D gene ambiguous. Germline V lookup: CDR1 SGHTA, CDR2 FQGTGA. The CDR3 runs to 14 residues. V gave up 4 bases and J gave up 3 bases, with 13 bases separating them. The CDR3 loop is CASSSWQTHYEQYF. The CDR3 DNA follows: TGTGCCAGCAGCTCGTGGCAGACCCACTACGAGCAGTACTTC.

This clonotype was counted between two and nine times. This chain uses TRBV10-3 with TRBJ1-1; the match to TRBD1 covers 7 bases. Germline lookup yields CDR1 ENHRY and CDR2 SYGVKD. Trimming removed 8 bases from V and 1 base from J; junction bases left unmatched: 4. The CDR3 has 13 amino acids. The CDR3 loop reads CAIQGVRNTEAFF. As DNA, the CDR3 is TGTGCCATCCAGGGGGTAAGGAACACTGAAGCTTTCTTT.

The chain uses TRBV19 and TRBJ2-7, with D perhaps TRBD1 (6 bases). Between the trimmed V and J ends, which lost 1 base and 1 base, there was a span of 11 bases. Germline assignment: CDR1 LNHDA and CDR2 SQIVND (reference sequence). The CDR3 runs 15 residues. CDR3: CASSIVRQGSYEQYF. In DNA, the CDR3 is TGTGCCAGTAGTATAGTCCGGCAGGGGTCCTACGAGCAGTACTTC. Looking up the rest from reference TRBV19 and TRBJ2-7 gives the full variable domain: DGGITQSPKYLFRKEGQNVTLSCEQNLNHDAMYWYRQDPGQGLRLIYYSQIVNDFQKGDIAEGYSVSREKKESFPLTVTSAQKNPTAFYLCASSIVRQGSYEQYFGPGTRLTVT.

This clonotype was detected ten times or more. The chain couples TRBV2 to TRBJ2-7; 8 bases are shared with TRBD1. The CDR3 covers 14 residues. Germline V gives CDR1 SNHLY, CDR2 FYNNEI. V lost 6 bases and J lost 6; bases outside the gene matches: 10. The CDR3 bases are TGTGCCAGCAGATCCAGGACAGGGACGGCCGAGCAGTACTTC. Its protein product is CASRSRTGTAEQYF.

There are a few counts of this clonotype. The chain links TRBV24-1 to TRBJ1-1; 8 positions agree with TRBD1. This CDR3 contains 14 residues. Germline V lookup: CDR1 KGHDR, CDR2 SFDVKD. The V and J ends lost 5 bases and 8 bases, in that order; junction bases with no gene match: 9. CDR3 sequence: CATSVAGGASEAFF. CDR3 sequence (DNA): TGTGCCACCAGTGTAGCAGGGGGCGCATCCGAAGCTTTCTTT.

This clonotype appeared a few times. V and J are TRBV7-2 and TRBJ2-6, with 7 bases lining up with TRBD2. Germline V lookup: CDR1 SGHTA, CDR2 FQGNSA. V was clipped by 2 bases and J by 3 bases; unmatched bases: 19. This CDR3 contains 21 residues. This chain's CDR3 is CASSLKRTSVDPWFGANVLTF. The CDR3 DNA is TGTGCCAGCAGCTTAAAGCGCACTAGCGTTGATCCTTGGTTTGGGGCCAACGTCCTGACTTTC.

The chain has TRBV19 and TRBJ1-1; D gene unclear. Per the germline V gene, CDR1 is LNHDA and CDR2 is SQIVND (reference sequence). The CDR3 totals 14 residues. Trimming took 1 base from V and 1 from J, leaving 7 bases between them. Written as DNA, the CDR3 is TGTGCCAGTAGTATAGTCACACAGAACACTGAAGCTTTCTTT. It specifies CASSIVTQNTEAFF.

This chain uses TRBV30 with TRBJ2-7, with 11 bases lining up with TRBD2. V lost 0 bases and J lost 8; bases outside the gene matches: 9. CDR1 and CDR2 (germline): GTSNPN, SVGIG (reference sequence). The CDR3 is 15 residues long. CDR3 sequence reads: CAWSVLAGEGTQQYF. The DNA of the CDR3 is TGTGCCTGGAGTGTACTAGCGGGAGAGGGGACCCAGCAGTACTTC. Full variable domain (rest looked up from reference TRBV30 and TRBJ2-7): SQTIHQWPATLVQPVGSPLSLECTVEGTSNPNLYWYRQAAGRGLQLLFYSVGIGQISSEVPQNLSASRPQDRQFILSSKKLLLSDSGFYLCAWSVLAGEGTQQYFGPGTRLTVT.

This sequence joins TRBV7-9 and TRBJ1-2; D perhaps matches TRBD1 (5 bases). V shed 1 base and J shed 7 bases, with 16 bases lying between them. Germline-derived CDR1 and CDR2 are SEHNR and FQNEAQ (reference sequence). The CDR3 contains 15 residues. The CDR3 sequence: CASSLGEQGIAGYTF. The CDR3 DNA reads TGTGCCAGCAGCTTAGGGGAGCAGGGTATAGCTGGCTACACCTTC.

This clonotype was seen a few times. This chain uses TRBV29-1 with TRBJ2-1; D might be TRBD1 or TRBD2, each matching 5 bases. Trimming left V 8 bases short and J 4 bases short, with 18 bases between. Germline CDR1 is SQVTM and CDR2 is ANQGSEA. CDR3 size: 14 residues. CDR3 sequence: CSTPSEGLYNEQFF. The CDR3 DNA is TGCAGCACTCCATCCGAGGGGCTATACAATGAGCAGTTCTTC.

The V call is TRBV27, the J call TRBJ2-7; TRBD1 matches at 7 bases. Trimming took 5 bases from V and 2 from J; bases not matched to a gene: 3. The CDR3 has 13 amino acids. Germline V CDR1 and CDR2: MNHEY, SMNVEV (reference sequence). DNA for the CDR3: TGTGCCAGCAGTAAGGGACAGCCCTACGAGCAGTACTTC. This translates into CASSKGQPYEQYF.

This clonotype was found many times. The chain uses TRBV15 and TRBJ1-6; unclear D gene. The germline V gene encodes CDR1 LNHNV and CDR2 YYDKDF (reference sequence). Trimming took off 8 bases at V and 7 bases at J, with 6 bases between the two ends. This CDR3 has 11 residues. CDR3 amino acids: CATEVNSPLHF. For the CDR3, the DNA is TGTGCCACCGAAGTAAATTCACCCCTCCACTTT. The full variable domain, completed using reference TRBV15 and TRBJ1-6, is DAMVIQNPRYQVTQFGKPVTLSCSQTLNHNVMYWYQQKSSQAPKLLFHYYDKDFNNEADTPDNFQSRRPNTSFCFLDIRSPGLGDTAMYLCATEVNSPLHFGNGTRLTVT.

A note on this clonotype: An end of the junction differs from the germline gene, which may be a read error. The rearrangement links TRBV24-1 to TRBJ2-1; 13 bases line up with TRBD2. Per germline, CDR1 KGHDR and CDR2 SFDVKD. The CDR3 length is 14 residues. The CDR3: CASSELAGGNEQFF. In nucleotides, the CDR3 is TGCGCCAGCAGTGAACTAGCGGGAGGGAATGAGCAGTTCTTC.

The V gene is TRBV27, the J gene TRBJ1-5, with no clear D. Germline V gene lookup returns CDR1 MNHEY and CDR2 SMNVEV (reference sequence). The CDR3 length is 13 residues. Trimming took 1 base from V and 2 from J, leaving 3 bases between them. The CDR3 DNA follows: TGTGCCAGCAGTTTATTTGGCAATCAGCCCCAGCATTTT. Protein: CASSLFGNQPQHF.